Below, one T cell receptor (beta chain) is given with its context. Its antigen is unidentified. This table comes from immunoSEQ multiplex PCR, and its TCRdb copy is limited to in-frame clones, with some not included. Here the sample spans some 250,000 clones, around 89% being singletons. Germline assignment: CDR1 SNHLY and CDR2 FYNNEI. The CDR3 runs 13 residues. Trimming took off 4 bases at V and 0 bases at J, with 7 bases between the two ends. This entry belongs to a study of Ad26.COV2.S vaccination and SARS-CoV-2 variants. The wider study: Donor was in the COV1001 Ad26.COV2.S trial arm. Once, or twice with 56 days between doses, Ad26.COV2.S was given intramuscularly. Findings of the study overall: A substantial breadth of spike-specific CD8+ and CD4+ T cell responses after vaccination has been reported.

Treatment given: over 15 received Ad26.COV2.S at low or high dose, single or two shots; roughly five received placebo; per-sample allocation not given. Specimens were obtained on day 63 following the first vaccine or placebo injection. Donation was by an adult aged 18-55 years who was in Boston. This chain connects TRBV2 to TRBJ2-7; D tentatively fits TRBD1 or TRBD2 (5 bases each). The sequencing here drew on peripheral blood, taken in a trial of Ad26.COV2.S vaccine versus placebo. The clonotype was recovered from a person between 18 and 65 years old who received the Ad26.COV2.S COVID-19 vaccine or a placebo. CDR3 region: CASSVGVSYEQYF. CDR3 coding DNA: TGTGCCAGCAGTGTGGGGGTCTCCTACGAGCAGTACTTC.